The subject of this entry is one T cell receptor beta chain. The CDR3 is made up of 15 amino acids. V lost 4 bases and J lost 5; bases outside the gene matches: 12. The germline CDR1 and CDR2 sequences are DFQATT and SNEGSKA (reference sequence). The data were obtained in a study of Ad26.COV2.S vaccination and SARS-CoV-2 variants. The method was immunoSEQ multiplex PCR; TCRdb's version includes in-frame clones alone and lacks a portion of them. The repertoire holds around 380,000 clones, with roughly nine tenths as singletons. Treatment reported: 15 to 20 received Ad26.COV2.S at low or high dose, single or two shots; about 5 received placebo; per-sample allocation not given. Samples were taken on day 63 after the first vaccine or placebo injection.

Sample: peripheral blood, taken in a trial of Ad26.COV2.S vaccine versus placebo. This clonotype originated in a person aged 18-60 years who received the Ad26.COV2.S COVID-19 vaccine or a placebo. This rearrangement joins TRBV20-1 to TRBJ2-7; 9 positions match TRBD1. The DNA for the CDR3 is TGCAGTGCTAATGACGCGGGGACAGGGTTCGACGAGCAGTACTTC. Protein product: CSANDAGTGFDEQYF.